This TCR beta chain was captured in a study of vaccination effects on CD4 cells after COVID-19. With regard to this clone: Its specificity is unknown.

CDR1 and CDR2 (germline): MNHEY, SMNVEV (reference sequence). CDR3 length equals 17 residues. The ends lost 4 bases at V and 7 bases at J; junction bases unmatched: 12. Expansion of antigen-specific CD4+ T cells with viral peptide pools was carried out by the ViraFEST assay before sequencing. When around nine days of culture had elapsed, CD4+ T cells were isolated. None of these healthy vaccinees had been infected with SARS-CoV-2 before vaccination. Wells containing a few million PBMC each were cultured with 10 IU/ml IL-2 and about 9.6 ug/ml peptides. Half of the medium was exchanged for IL-2 medium on both days 3 and 7. Some clones are missing from TCRdb's copy, which holds only in-frame ones; the method was immunoSEQ multiplex PCR. The sample has around 25,000 clones, approximately 70% seen once.

This rearrangement joins TRBV27 to TRBJ2-1; 11 bases line up with TRBD1. Sequenced here: CD4+ T cells from PBMCs cultured with SARS-CoV-2 spike peptides, sampled before COVID-19 vaccination. The sequence derives from a human donor who received a COVID-19 vaccine. CDR3: CASSSTSGQGAYNEQFF. The CDR3 DNA follows: TGTGCCAGCAGTTCGACCTCCGGACAGGGGGCTTATAATGAGCAGTTCTTC.